A selection of T cell receptor beta chains follows, all from one sample in a study of blood T cell repertoires in COVID-19. The assay was immunoSEQ multiplex PCR, and TCRdb's table has in-frame clones only and misses some. The repertoire has about 190,000 clones, approximately 90% of them found once; the top ten carry more than 3.5%. The sequencing sample was made of peripheral blood. These receptors were obtained from a young woman with acute or convalescent COVID-19. The CDR3 runs from the conserved cysteine through the conserved F or W. The D gene is left open where the match is weak. Size tells how often a clone was seen (once, few, many) or the class of an expanded clone, and some rows leave it out.

d_call: TRBD2; v_call: TRBV9; j_call: TRBJ2-2; clone_size: NA; cdr3_aa: CASGSGNGELFF; cdr3_nt: TGTGCCAGCGGCAGCGGGAACGGGGAGCTGTTTTTT
d_call: TRBD2; v_call: TRBV2; j_call: TRBJ2-4; clone_size: NA; cdr3_aa: CASLERGDIQYF; cdr3_nt: TGTGCCAGCCTCGAACGGGGGGACATTCAGTACTTC
d_call: NA; v_call: TRBV18; j_call: TRBJ2-1; clone_size: NA; cdr3_aa: CASSQQGEQFF; cdr3_nt: TGTGCCAGCTCACAACAGGGTGAGCAGTTCTTC
d_call: NA; v_call: TRBV28; j_call: TRBJ2-5; clone_size: NA; cdr3_aa: CASSSTDRLQETQYF; cdr3_nt: TGTGCCAGCAGTTCTACCGACAGGCTACAAGAGACCCAGTACTTC
d_call: NA; v_call: TRBV11-3; j_call: TRBJ2-5; clone_size: NA; cdr3_aa: CADIFREEGETQYF; cdr3_nt: TGTGCCGACATCTTTAGGGAGGAGGGAGAGACCCAGTACTTC
d_call: NA; v_call: TRBV14; j_call: TRBJ1-1; clone_size: NA; cdr3_aa: CASSQDWQGEAFF; cdr3_nt: TGTGCCAGCAGCCAAGACTGGCAGGGTGAAGCTTTCTTT
d_call: NA; v_call: TRBV7-2; j_call: TRBJ1-5; clone_size: NA; cdr3_aa: CASSLFQGNQPQHF; cdr3_nt: TGTGCCAGCAGCTTATTCCAGGGAAATCAGCCCCAGCATTTT
d_call: NA; v_call: TRBV5-1; j_call: TRBJ2-7; clone_size: NA; cdr3_aa: CASSRDGLSSYEQYF; cdr3_nt: TGCGCCAGCAGCCGGGATGGACTGTCCTCCTACGAGCAGTACTTC
d_call: NA; v_call: TRBV28; j_call: TRBJ2-1; clone_size: NA; cdr3_aa: CASLRVAGNEQFF; cdr3_nt: TGTGCCAGCTTGCGCGTCGCGGGGAATGAGCAGTTCTTC
d_call: NA; v_call: TRBV2; j_call: TRBJ2-3; clone_size: once; cdr3_aa: CASSGGWDTQYF; cdr3_nt: TGTGCCAGCAGCGGGGGATGGGATACGCAGTATTTT
d_call: NA; v_call: TRBV12-5; j_call: TRBJ2-7; clone_size: NA; cdr3_aa: CASGLNPDKAYEQYF; cdr3_nt: TGTGCTAGTGGTTTGAACCCCGACAAAGCCTACGAGCAGTACTTC
d_call: TRBD1; v_call: TRBV7-9; j_call: TRBJ1-2; clone_size: NA; cdr3_aa: CASSLRSGGQRGYTF; cdr3_nt: TGTGCCAGCAGCTTACGCAGCGGGGGACAGAGGGGCTACACCTTC
d_call: TRBD1; v_call: TRBV6-5; j_call: TRBJ2-7; clone_size: once; cdr3_aa: CASRLAGTDYEQYF; cdr3_nt: TGTGCCAGCAGGCTGGCCGGGACAGATTACGAGCAGTACTTC
d_call: NA; v_call: TRBV28; j_call: TRBJ2-7; clone_size: NA; cdr3_aa: CASTRRTLTYEQYF; cdr3_nt: TGTGCCAGCACCCGGAGGACCCTTACCTACGAGCAGTACTTC
d_call: NA; v_call: TRBV28; j_call: TRBJ1-1; clone_size: NA; cdr3_aa: CASSPPSSGFAEAFF; cdr3_nt: TGTGCCAGCAGTCCCCCCTCCTCAGGGTTCGCTGAAGCTTTCTTT
d_call: NA; v_call: TRBV2; j_call: TRBJ1-2; clone_size: NA; cdr3_aa: CASSANQGYYGYTF; cdr3_nt: TGTGCCAGCAGCGCTAATCAGGGTTACTATGGCTACACCTTC
d_call: NA; v_call: TRBV5-4; j_call: TRBJ2-5; clone_size: NA; cdr3_aa: CASSLEAGLKETQYF; cdr3_nt: TGTGCCAGCAGCTTGGAAGCGGGCCTTAAAGAGACCCAGTACTTC